The source of this T cell receptor beta chain is a study of identifying expanded T cells in peripheral blood (dated by TCRdb to between 2018 and 2021). Looking at the study overall: Separate aliquots of the same genomic DNA pool were sequenced to produce technical replicates, and four replicates were compared in pairs. Broad study findings and their caveats: About 1.3 differentially abundant clones were flagged by the binomial model between technical replicates, whereas about 16 and 19 were flagged over around two weeks and four weeks, respectively. The authors expected that biological variance in healthy repertoires might rise further over much longer intervals, such as months to years. Both the number of clones called differentially abundant and the false-positive rate were significantly reduced by the beta-binomial model across all healthy-donor time intervals. Across all healthy donors, variance in clone template counts between approximately two-week samples was found to increase significantly with total template count.

The immunoSEQ Assay, which relies on bias-controlled multiplex PCR amplification of genomic DNA, was used to profile TCRbeta CDR3 regions. In the source study's methods: To quantify the absolute abundance of each unique TCRbeta CDR3 region, the sequences were collapsed and filtered. Two models were used to test differential abundance: a binomial model (Fisher-equivalent) and a beta-binomial model that adds time-dependent variance fitted from healthy donors. Clones with fewer than 5 combined templates were removed, and a clone was called differentially abundant if the clone's Benjamini-Hochberg FDR was below 0.01. The form v = (b*log(k)+a)^2 was used to model beta-binomial variance as a function of total template count across the two samples. TCRdb stores this immuneACCESS table with in-frame sequences only. Part of the clones is absent; in the studies checked, under half of the shortfall reflects unresolved V genes, and no reason is known for the rest. Clone size and the V and J calls come from that table; the DNA yielded D and trimming. The sample table records around 90,000 clones; approximately 90% of these occur just once. The ten largest clonotypes hold about 4% of the sample.

During the collection period, no infections or other immune events were recorded for the healthy donors. Time-dependent variance in a beta-binomial model of T-cell clone differential abundance was calibrated using healthy-donor blood repertoires as a training cohort. There were about ten healthy donors in the training cohort, of whom 3 were female and 7 were male. On average the donors were approximately 40 years old, and their ages spanned about 29 to 65 years. Whole blood, obtained from a commercial supplier, was collected from each healthy donor at three time points spaced approximately two weeks apart. Genomic DNA was extracted from unsorted whole blood for immunosequencing. Only a few counts were recorded for this clone. Its antigen specificity is not known. Within one base of it there is no much larger clone, and no base qualities were kept. The germline V gene (reference sequence) supplies CDR1 GTSNPN and CDR2 SVGIG. The junction shows trimming of 7 bases on V and 7 bases on J, and the gene matches do not reach 8 bases of it. Taken from cysteine to phenylalanine, the CDR3 has 12 residues. The DNA shown is the 36-base CDR3, in frame from base 1.

In this chain, TRBV30 is recombined with TRBJ1-2, with 8 central nucleotides matching TRBD1. The TCR sequence derives from a person between 18 and 75 years old in good health. Input material: blood. The CDR3 amino acid sequence is: CAFTRQGSGYTF. The nucleotide sequence reads as follows: TGTGCCTTCACACGACAGGGGTCTGGCTACACCTTC.